These 6 T cell receptor beta chains share one sample of origin, sequenced in a study of regulatory T cells in long-lasting Graves disease. Time point in this sample: persistent/refractory GD, antithyroid drugs over 5 years with positive TRAb. Extracted PBMC RNA gave rise to the TCR library. Investigators prepared the TCR beta libraries by applying iRepertoire HTBI primers and Arm-PCR of CDR3 regions. TCRdb used MiXCR to reprocess the multiplex PCR reads, holding one entry per CDR3 protein. The sample records fewer than 400,000 distinct CDR3 sequences, roughly 20% being singletons. Sequencing was performed on peripheral blood mononuclear cells (PBMCs), taken when the disease was refractory, from a patient treated with antithyroid drugs. Source of these receptors: a female donor with Graves disease.

V gene TRBV2 combines with J gene TRBJ2-3, with 8 bases matching TRBD1. The V gene's germline CDR1 is SNHLY and CDR2 FYNNEI. CDR3 length: 15 residues. The V and J ends lost 3 bases and 5 bases, in that order; junction bases with no gene match: 7. For the CDR3, the DNA is TGTGCCAGCAGTGATCAGGGGGCCTTGGGAGATACGCAGTATTTT. Residues: CASSDQGALGDTQYF.

The V and J genes are TRBV6-2 or TRBV6-3 and TRBJ1-6; perhaps TRBD1 as D (5 bases). V lost 7 bases and J 8 bases, leaving 15 bases between the germline ends. The germline V gene encodes CDR1 MNHEY and CDR2 SVGEGT. The CDR3 runs 14 residues. CDR3 sequence (DNA): TGTGCCAGCACAAAAGGGGCTTTACATTCACCCCTCCACTTT. Translating it yields CASTKGALHSPLHF.

With respect to this clonotype: An end of the junction does not agree with germline; a read error may underlie this. J is TRBJ2-7 and V is TRBV7-8, with D tentatively TRBD1 (7 bases). Germline V gives CDR1 SGHVS, CDR2 FQNEAQ. This CDR3 has 15 amino acids. This chain's CDR3 is CVSSLGGTASYEQYF. The CDR3 DNA sequence: TGTGTCAGCAGCTTAGGGGGGACAGCCTCCTACGAGCAGTACTTC. The full variable domain, rest sourced from reference TRBV7-8 and TRBJ2-7, is GAGVSQSPRYKVAKRGQDVALRCDPISGHVSLFWYQQALGQGPEFLTYFQNEAQLDKSGLPSDRFFAERPEGSVSTLKIQRTQQEDSAVYLCVSSLGGTASYEQYFGPGTRLTVT.

This clonotype was counted only a few times. The rearrangement uses TRBV10-3 and TRBJ1-1; D possibly corresponds to TRBD1 (5 bases). From germline, CDR1 is ENHRY and CDR2 SYGVKD. The CDR3 has 13 amino acids. V gave up 3 bases and J gave up 4 bases, with 9 bases separating them. The CDR3 sequence is CAISDGRGTEAFF. DNA for the CDR3: TGTGCCATCAGTGACGGGAGGGGCACTGAAGCTTTCTTT.

The V and J genes are TRBV29-1 and TRBJ2-5; the D is unclear. Germline V gene sequence: CDR1 SQVTM, CDR2 ANQGSEA. The CDR3 covers 12 residues. The V end lost 1 base, the J end lost 5 bases, and 8 bases lay between the germline ends. CDR3 DNA: TGCAGCGTTGAAGTTCCACGGGAGACCCAGTACTTC. This gives the protein CSVEVPRETQYF. Full variable domain (rest looked up from reference TRBV29-1 and TRBJ2-5): SAVISQKPSRDICQRGTSLTIQCQVDSQVTMMFWYRQQPGQSLTLIATANQGSEATYESGFVIDKFPISRPNLTFSTLTVSNMSPEDSSIYLCSVEVPRETQYFGPGTRLLVL.

The chain uses TRBV7-9 and TRBJ1-1; 7 nucleotides align to TRBD1. The length of the CDR3 is 14 residues. Germline V gives CDR1 SEHNR, CDR2 FQNEAQ (reference sequence). After removal of 5 bases from V and 7 bases from J, the junction contained 10 bases not matched to a gene. The CDR3 nucleotides are TGTGCCAGCAGCAGGGCAGGGGGTGTGGGTGAAGCTTTCTTT. Translating it yields CASSRAGGVGEAFF.